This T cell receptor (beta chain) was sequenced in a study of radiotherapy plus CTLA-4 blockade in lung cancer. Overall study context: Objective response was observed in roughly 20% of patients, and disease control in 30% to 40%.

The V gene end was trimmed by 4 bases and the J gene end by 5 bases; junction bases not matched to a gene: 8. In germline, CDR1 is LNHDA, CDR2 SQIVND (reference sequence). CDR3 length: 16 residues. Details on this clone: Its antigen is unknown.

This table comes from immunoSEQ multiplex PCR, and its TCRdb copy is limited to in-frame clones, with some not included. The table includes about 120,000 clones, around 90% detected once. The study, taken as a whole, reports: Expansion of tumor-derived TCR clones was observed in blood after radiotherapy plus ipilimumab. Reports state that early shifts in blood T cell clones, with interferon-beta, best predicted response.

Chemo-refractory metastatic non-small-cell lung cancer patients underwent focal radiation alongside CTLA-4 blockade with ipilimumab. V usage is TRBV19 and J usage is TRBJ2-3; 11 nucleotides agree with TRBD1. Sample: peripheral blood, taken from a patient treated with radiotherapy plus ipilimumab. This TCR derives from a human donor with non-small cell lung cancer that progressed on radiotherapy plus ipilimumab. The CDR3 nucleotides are TGTGCCAGTAGTACCCCGGGACAGGGGGAAGGAGATACGCAGTATTTT. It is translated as CASSTPGQGEGDTQYF.